The 3 T cell receptor beta chains given below trace back to one sample, sequenced in a study of shared clonotypes between healthy human individuals. Clones were sequenced by immunoSEQ multiplex PCR, and TCRdb holds only the in-frame ones, with some missing. The sample lists about 610,000 clones, 97% occurring once. Sequenced: naive CD4+ T cells sorted from blood. Subset defined: CD45RA+ positively selected. Receptors were obtained from a woman between 25 and 40 years old in good health.

The CDR3 coding sequence is TGTGCCAGCTCACCGCGCGCCGGGCACGAGCAGTACTTC. Its protein is CASSPRAGHEQYF. The rearrangement links TRBV18 to TRBJ2-5; D gene uncertain. The DNA matches TRBJ2-7 better at its end, which makes the J call doubtful. Per germline, CDR1 KGHSH and CDR2 LQKENI. The CDR3 sequence is 13 residues long.

The chain carries TRBV4-1 and TRBJ2-5; the D is unclear. Trimming cost V 1 base and J 5 bases, with 8 bases left between them. CDR3 length: 13 amino acids. In germline, CDR1 is MGHRA, CDR2 YSYEKL. Written as DNA, the CDR3 is TGCGCCAGCAGCCAAGTACTTCCGGAGACCCAGTACTTC. Encoded protein: CASSQVLPETQYF.

V is TRBV5-1 and J is TRBJ1-1; no definite D call. Trimming pared 6 bases from V and 0 bases from J, leaving 9 bases between. This CDR3 has 13 amino acids. In germline, CDR1 is SGHRS, CDR2 YFSETQ. The CDR3 DNA follows: TGCGCCAGCACCTCCGGCCTGAACACTGAAGCTTTCTTT. Translation gives CASTSGLNTEAFF.